This T cell receptor beta chain comes out of a study of CD8+ T cells in alopecia areata. Study outcomes and limitations: Researchers reported that TCR sharing among patients proved less clear than in mice, possibly HLA-linked.

The treatment denotes: oral pan-JAK inhibitor, 5-10 mg twice daily. RNA was extracted and reverse transcribed into cDNA as the sequencing template. Repertoires were generated with immunoSEQ multiplex PCR, while TCRdb's copy carries only in-frame clones and drops some. The sample has roughly 190,000 clones, roughly 60% seen once; the top ten hold approximately 1%. This CDR3 comprises 13 residues. V was shortened by 7 bases and J by 9 bases, with 16 bases between the two germline ends. Germline V gene lookup returns CDR1 MNHEY and CDR2 SVGAGI. Details on this clone: Its antigen is currently unknown.

This sequence joins TRBV6-5 and TRBJ2-1, with a possible D match to TRBD2 (5 bases). The receptor was derived from a human donor with alopecia areata. The sample here was CD4+ T cells sorted from blood, taken at week 24, from a patient treated with tofacitinib. The CDR3 nucleotides read TGTGCCAGCACCCTCCTAGCAAGCGGTGAGCAGTTCTTC. Translating it yields CASTLLASGEQFF.